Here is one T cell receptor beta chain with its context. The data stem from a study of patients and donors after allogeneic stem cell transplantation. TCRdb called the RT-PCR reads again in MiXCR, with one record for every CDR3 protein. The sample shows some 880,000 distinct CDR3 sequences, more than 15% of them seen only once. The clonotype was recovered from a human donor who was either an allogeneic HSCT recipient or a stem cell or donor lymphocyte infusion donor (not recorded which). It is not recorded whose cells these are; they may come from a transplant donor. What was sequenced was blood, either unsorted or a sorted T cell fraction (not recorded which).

CDR3 protein: CSALIGTGYEQYF. CDR3 DNA: TGCAGTGCTCTTATCGGGACAGGCTACGAGCAGTACTTC. This sequence joins TRBV20-1 and TRBJ2-7; TRBD1 aligns across 8 bases. Germline assignment: CDR1 DFQATT and CDR2 SNEGSKA (reference sequence). V gave up 5 bases and J gave up 3 bases; unmatched junction bases: 6. The CDR3 consists of 13 residues.